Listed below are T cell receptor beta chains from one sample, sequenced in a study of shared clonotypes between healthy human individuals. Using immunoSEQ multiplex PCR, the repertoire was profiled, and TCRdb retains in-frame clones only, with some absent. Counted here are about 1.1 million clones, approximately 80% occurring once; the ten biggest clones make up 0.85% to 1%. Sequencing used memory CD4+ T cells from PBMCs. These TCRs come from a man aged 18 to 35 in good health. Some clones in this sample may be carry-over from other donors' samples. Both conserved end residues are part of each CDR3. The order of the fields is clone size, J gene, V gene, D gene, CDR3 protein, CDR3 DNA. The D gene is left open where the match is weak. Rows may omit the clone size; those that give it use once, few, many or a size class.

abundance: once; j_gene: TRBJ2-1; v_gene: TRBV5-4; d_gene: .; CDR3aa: CASSLAWSSYNEQFF; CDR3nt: TGTGCCAGCAGCTTGGCCTGGAGCTCCTACAATGAGCAGTTCTTC
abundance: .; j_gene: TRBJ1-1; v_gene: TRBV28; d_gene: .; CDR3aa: CASSFPRGGGTEAFF; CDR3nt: TGTGCCAGCAGTTTTCCCCGGGGGGGAGGCACTGAAGCTTTCTTT
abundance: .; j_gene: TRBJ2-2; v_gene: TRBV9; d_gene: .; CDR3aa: CASSVERTAANTGELFF; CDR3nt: TGTGCCAGCAGCGTAGAGAGGACAGCTGCGAACACCGGGGAGCTGTTTTTT
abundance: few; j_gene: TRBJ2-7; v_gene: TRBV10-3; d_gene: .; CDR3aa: CAISERGGRGAAYEQYF; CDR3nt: TGTGCCATCAGTGAGAGGGGGGGCCGCGGGGCCGCATACGAGCAGTACTTC
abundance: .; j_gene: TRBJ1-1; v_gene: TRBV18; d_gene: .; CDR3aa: CASSGTPQNTEAFF; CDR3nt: TGTGCCAGCTCGGGGACGCCTCAGAACACTGAAGCTTTCTTT
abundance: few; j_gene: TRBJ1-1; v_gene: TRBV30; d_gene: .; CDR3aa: CAWSEGSGSAFF; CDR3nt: TGTGCCTGGAGTGAAGGGTCCGGGAGTGCTTTCTTT
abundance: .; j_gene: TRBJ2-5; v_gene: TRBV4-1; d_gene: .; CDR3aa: CASSQEVRRHQETQYF; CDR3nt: TGCGCCAGCAGCCAAGAAGTGAGACGGCACCAAGAGACCCAATACTTC
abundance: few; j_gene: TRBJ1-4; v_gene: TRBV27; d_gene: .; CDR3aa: CASSLGVKTAGSPRGEKLFF; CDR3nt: TGTGCCAGCAGTTTAGGGGTCAAGACCGCGGGATCCCCTCGGGGTGAAAAACTGTTTTTT
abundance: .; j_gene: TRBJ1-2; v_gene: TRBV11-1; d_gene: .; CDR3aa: CASSLRGGGYTF; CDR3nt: TGTGCCAGCAGCCTCCGCGGCGGGGGCTACACCTTC
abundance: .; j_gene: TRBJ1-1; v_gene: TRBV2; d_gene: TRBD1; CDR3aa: CASLLDRGRKNTEAFF; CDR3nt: TGTGCCAGCCTACTTGACAGGGGCCGGAAGAACACTGAAGCTTTCTTT
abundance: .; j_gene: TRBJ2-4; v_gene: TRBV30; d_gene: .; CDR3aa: CAWSGQAKNIQYF; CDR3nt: TGTGCCTGGTCTGGACAGGCCAAAAACATTCAGTACTTC
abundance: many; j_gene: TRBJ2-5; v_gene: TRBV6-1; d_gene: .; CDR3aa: CASSVLRTEETQYF; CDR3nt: TGTGCCAGCAGTGTATTAAGGACAGAGGAGACCCAGTACTTC
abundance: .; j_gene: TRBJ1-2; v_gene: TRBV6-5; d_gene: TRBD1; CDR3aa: CASRRQGWGYGYTF; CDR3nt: TGTGCCAGCAGGAGACAGGGGTGGGGTTATGGCTACACCTTC